Each of the 6 T cell receptor beta chains below was sequenced from the same sample in a study of T cells after yellow fever vaccination. MiXCR, applied by TCRdb to the 5' RACE reads, yields one record per CDR3 protein. The table lists tens of thousands of distinct CDR3 sequences, more than 5.5% of them singletons. Sample: CD8+ T cells sorted from PBMCs, taken 4 to 6 days after the first yellow fever vaccination. The receptor source for this set is a man aged 18 to 30 who received the YFV17D yellow fever vaccine.

This clonotype was observed a handful of times. J is TRBJ1-2 and V is TRBV7-2; D is ambiguous. Germline CDR1 SGHTA, CDR2 FQGNSA. CDR3 length equals 14 residues. The ends were cut back, 5 bases at V and 3 bases at J, with 13 bases in the middle. CDR3 in amino acids: CASSSRRNDYGYTF. CDR3 DNA: TGTGCCAGCAGCAGCCGGCGCAATGACTATGGCTACACCTTC.

This sequence joins TRBV12-3 or TRBV12-4 and TRBJ1-1; no firm D call. The germline V and J ends were trimmed by 3 bases and 4 bases, with 15 bases remaining between them. This CDR3 spans 15 amino acids. This chain's CDR3 is CASSLDRAIVTEAFF. The CDR3 coding sequence is TGTGCCAGCAGTTTGGATCGGGCGATAGTCACTGAAGCTTTCTTT.

This clonotype was detected many times. V usage is TRBV20-1 and J usage is TRBJ2-6; D is undetermined. Trimming left V 6 bases short and J 0 bases short, with 12 bases between. From germline, CDR1 is DFQATT and CDR2 SNEGSKA (reference sequence). The CDR3 is 15 amino acids. CDR3 nucleotide sequence: TGCAGTGCAAAGACTCCCGGCTCTGGGGCCAACGTCCTGACTTTC. Translated: CSAKTPGSGANVLTF.

This clonotype was observed many times. The V gene is TRBV29-1, the J gene TRBJ2-3; maybe TRBD1 (5 bases). The CDR3 contains 12 residues. CDR1 is SQVTM, CDR2 ANQGSEA, per germline. V was clipped by 5 bases and J by 3 bases, with 9 bases between them. The CDR3 sequence is CSVWTNTDTQYF. The DNA for the CDR3 is TGCAGCGTTTGGACAAATACAGATACGCAGTATTTT.

The sample holds a few counts of this clonotype. The genes are TRBV7-9 and TRBJ2-1; D unresolved. This CDR3 has 13 residues. The germline V gene encodes CDR1 SEHNR and CDR2 FQNEAQ (reference sequence). V was trimmed by 0 bases and J by 9 bases, leaving 9 bases between them. DNA of the CDR3: TGTGCCAGCAGCTTAGCTGCCTATGGTGAGCAGTTCTTC. Protein product: CASSLAAYGEQFF. Supplemented by reference TRBV7-9 and TRBJ2-1, the full variable domain reads DTGVSQNPRHKITKRGQNVTFRCDPISEHNRLYWYRQTLGQGPEFLTYFQNEAQLEKSRLLSDRFSAERPKGSFSTLEIQRTEQGDSAMYLCASSLAAYGEQFFGPGTRLTVL.

This clonotype was seen a few times. This rearrangement joins TRBV10-2 to TRBJ1-5; no firm D call. Germline CDR1 reads WSHSY; CDR2 reads SAAADI. V was clipped by 0 bases and J by 2 bases, with 11 bases between them. This CDR3 spans 16 amino acids. The CDR3 coding sequence is TGCGCCAGCAGTGAGTCGAAGGTTGATGGCAATCAGCCCCAGCATTTT. It translates to CASSESKVDGNQPQHF.